The clone carrying this T cell receptor (beta chain) was observed at least ten times. The antigen is unknown. This record comes from a study of beta chain features in type 1 diabetes. Study findings and constraints: There were fewer insertions and more deletions at the VDJ junctions of type 1 diabetes patients.

Trimming removed 3 bases from V and 6 bases from J, with 14 bases in between. The CDR3 has 14 amino acids. Looked up from germline, CDR1 is LNHDA and CDR2 is SQIVND (reference sequence). Donors contributed one heparinised blood draw apiece, averaging roughly 0.12 L. Expressed TCRB transcripts were sequenced because the isolated RNA had all been reverse transcribed beforehand. Measured with immunoSEQ multiplex PCR; TCRdb has only the in-frame clones, and not every one. The table includes about 320,000 clones, around 15% detected once. Sequencing was performed on central memory CD4+ T cells from blood. The TCR comes from a young man in good health. The chain carries TRBV19 and TRBJ1-1, with D maybe TRBD1 (5 bases). The DNA for the CDR3 is TGTGCCAGTAGTATCTTAGGGGAGTTATCTGAAGCTTTCTTT. Protein: CASSILGELSEAFF. The whole variable domain, remainder taken from reference TRBV19 and TRBJ1-1, is DGGITQSPKYLFRKEGQNVTLSCEQNLNHDAMYWYRQDPGQGLRLIYYSQIVNDFQKGDIAEGYSVSREKKESFPLTVTSAQKNPTAFYLCASSILGELSEAFFGQGTRLTVV.